The present T cell receptor (beta chain) was sequenced within a study of molecular identifiers for immune sequencing clone quantification. Study at large: Four of five RNA aliquots from approximately 22,000 or 94,000 naive CD8 T cells were sequenced.

MiXCR, run by TCRdb on the PCR reads, gives a single entry per CDR3 protein. The data show 85,000 to 130,000 distinct CDR3 sequences, approximately 40% seen once. This clonotype was detected only a few times. The CDR3 is 16 residues long. V was shortened by 0 bases and J by 4 bases, with 15 bases between the two germline ends. Germline V gene lookup returns CDR1 SGDLS and CDR2 YYNGEE. This TCR derives from a human donor in good health. Some libraries in this study had Jurkat cell RNA spiked in. V and J are TRBV9 and TRBJ2-3; D uncertain. The sequencing sample was made of naive CD8+ T cells from blood, with Jurkat cell RNA spiked in. Subset described: FACS-sorted CD8+CD4-CCR7+CD45RA+ naive T cells. The CDR3 loop is CASSVGPLPHPDTQYF. The DNA for the CDR3 is TGTGCCAGCAGCGTAGGACCCCTACCTCACCCAGATACGCAGTATTTT.